This entry concerns a single T cell receptor (beta chain). V gave up 2 bases and J gave up 0 bases; unmatched junction bases: 0. Per the germline V gene, CDR1 is MNHEY and CDR2 is SMNVEV (reference sequence). The CDR3 sequence is 14 residues long. The data are from a study of cytomegalovirus exposure and HLA in healthy donors. Looking at the study overall: There were around 100 million unique TCR beta sequences, drawn from around 180 million T cells, in an earlier analysis.

With 60 Vbeta and 13 Jbeta primers, the PCR was carried out. Assay: immunoSEQ multiplex PCR; the TCRdb copy retains only in-frame clones and omits some. Of 150,000 to 200,000 clones in the sample, about three quarters were seen once. The V call is TRBV27, the J call TRBJ1-2, with 7 bases fitting TRBD1. The specimen sequenced was PBMCs. This clonotype was sampled from a woman in her forties in good health and CMV-seronegative. This CDR3 is CASSLQGANYGYTF. Written as DNA, the CDR3 is TGTGCCAGCAGTTTACAGGGGGCTAACTATGGCTACACCTTC.